This is a list of T cell receptor beta chains from one sample in a study of control samples from healthy donors and cancer patients. Data came from immunoSEQ multiplex PCR; TCRdb stores just in-frame clones and leaves some out. The sample contains more than 75,000 clones, around 80% of which appear only once. Sequencing was done on a sample of blood. These receptors were taken from a woman in her thirties in good health. The CDR3 runs from the conserved cysteine through the conserved F or W. The order of the fields is clone size, J gene, V gene, D gene, CDR3 DNA, CDR3 protein. D genes are given only for firm matches. Clone size is shown for a subset of rows, as once, few, many or a class of expanded clone.

-	TRBJ2-7	TRBV10-3	-	TGTGCCATCAGTGAGTTCAAGGGCTCTAAGGAGCAGTACTTC	CAISEFKGSKEQYF
-	TRBJ1-3	TRBV2	TRBD1	TGTGCCACCGGGACAGGGGCTGGAAACACCATATATTTT	CATGTGAGNTIYF
many	TRBJ2-1	TRBV9	TRBD2	TGTGCCAGCAGCCCGGGACTAGTTCCTGAGCAGTTCTTC	CASSPGLVPEQFF
-	TRBJ1-5	TRBV30	-	TGTGCCTGGAGTGTACGACGAGGGGAGAATCAGCCCCAGCATTTT	CAWSVRRGENQPQHF
-	TRBJ1-1	TRBV30	-	TGTGCCTGGAGTGAGGCTGAAGCTTTCTTT	CAWSEAEAFF
-	TRBJ2-3	TRBV9	TRBD1	TGTGCCAGCAGCGTAGCTGGACAGGGGGCCCATACGCAGTATTTT	CASSVAGQGAHTQYF
-	TRBJ2-1	TRBV5-1	-	TGCGCCAGCAGCTGGGACGGGAGCTCCTACAATGAGCAGTTCTTC	CASSWDGSSYNEQFF
-	TRBJ2-7	TRBV30	TRBD1	TGTGCCTGGAGTCCCCGGGACAGGGAAGGCGAGCAGTACTTC	CAWSPRDREGEQYF
few	TRBJ2-3	TRBV23-1	-	TGCGCCAGCTGGACCGGACGCCTATCTAGCACAGATACGCAGTATTTT	CASWTGRLSSTDTQYF
-	TRBJ2-7	TRBV19	TRBD1	TGTGCCAGTAGTATACGGACAGGGGAATACGAGCAGTACTTC	CASSIRTGEYEQYF
-	TRBJ2-6	TRBV5-1	-	TGCGCCAGCAGCTTGGCAGGGGCTGGGGCCAACGTCCTGACTTTC	CASSLAGAGANVLTF
-	TRBJ1-2	TRBV5-4	-	TGTGCCAGCAGTCAGGGAGGGTTCGACTATGGCTACACCTTC	CASSQGGFDYGYTF
-	TRBJ2-2	TRBV5-4	-	TGTGCCAGCAGCTCACTGGGGGGCTCGAACACCGGGGAGCTGTTTTTT	CASSSLGGSNTGELFF
-	TRBJ2-2	TRBV27	-	TGTGCCAGCATAAGAGGGGCCTCGACCGGGGAGCTGTTTTTT	CASIRGASTGELFF
-	TRBJ2-7	TRBV2	-	TGTGCCAATCGGGATGGGGATTGGGACGAGCAGTACTTC	CANRDGDWDEQYF
-	TRBJ2-7	TRBV7-9	TRBD1	TGTGCCAGCAGCGCCCGGGACAGGGCCTACGAGCAGTACTTC	CASSARDRAYEQYF
-	TRBJ1-1	TRBV7-8	-	TGTGCCAGCAGCTTAGCGGGGTCGGGGGCCTCTGAAGCTTTCTTT	CASSLAGSGASEAFF
-	TRBJ1-1	TRBV19	-	TGTGCCAGTAGTCCTCTAGCGGGGTTGAACACTGAAGCTTTCTTT	CASSPLAGLNTEAFF
few	TRBJ2-3	TRBV5-1	TRBD2	TGCGCCAGCAGCTTCGTTGGCGGGGGTACAGATACGCAGTATTTT	CASSFVGGGTDTQYF
few	TRBJ1-1	TRBV9	-	TGTGCCAGCAGCCCCCACCCCAGCCTGAACACTGAAGCTTTCTTT	CASSPHPSLNTEAFF
-	TRBJ2-3	TRBV3-1/TRBV3-2	-	TGTGCCAGCAGCCTAGGACCTCCGACAAATACGCAGTATTTT	CASSLGPPTNTQYF
-	TRBJ1-2	TRBV5-1	TRBD1	TGCGCCAGCAGCCGGGACAGGGTCTATGGCTACACCTTC	CASSRDRVYGYTF
-	TRBJ2-3	TRBV10-3	-	TGTGCCATCAGTGATCCGGGGAGCTACACAGATACGCAGTATTTT	CAISDPGSYTDTQYF
once	TRBJ2-5	TRBV7-2	-	TGTGCCAGCAGCCATGGACAAGGGTGGGAGTACTTC	CASSHGQGWEYF
-	TRBJ2-1	TRBV4-3	-	TGCGCCAGCAGCCAAGCCGGGGGCTCCTACAATGAGCAGTTCTTC	CASSQAGGSYNEQFF
-	TRBJ1-1	TRBV6-6	-	TGTGCCAGCAGTTACACGGGGGCTGGAACTGAAGCTTTCTTT	CASSYTGAGTEAFF
-	TRBJ1-6	TRBV5-6	TRBD1	TGTGCCAGCAGCTTGTACAGGGGTGACTCACCCCTCCACTTT	CASSLYRGDSPLHF
-	TRBJ2-5	TRBV24-1	TRBD2	TGTGCCACCAGTGATTATCCGGGACTAGCGGGGATGCAAGAGACCCAGTACTTC	CATSDYPGLAGMQETQYF
-	TRBJ2-7	TRBV2	-	TGTGCCAGCAGGAAGACGGGCAACTCCTACGAGCAGTACTTC	CASRKTGNSYEQYF
-	TRBJ2-7	TRBV21-1	-	TGTGCCAGCAGCAAAGTACGGAGCGGGGGGGCCTACGAGCAGTACTTC	CASSKVRSGGAYEQYF
-	TRBJ2-7	TRBV27	-	TGTGCCAGCAGTCCCCGGGACGGGCCCTACGAGCAGTACTTC	CASSPRDGPYEQYF
-	TRBJ2-2	TRBV2	-	TGTGCCAGCAGCTCCAGGGCGGAGGGGGAGCTGTTTTTT	CASSSRAEGELFF
-	TRBJ1-2	TRBV27	-	TGTGCCAGCAGACCACAGGTCAACTATGGCTACACCTTC	CASRPQVNYGYTF
-	TRBJ1-3	TRBV6-5	-	TGTGCCAGCAGTTACTCGTGGGCTTTCTCTGGAAACACCATATATTTT	CASSYSWAFSGNTIYF
-	TRBJ1-2	TRBV30	-	TGTGCCTGGAATGTTCCAGGGATCTATGGCTACACCTTC	CAWNVPGIYGYTF
-	TRBJ2-5	TRBV9	-	TGTGCCAGCAGCGTGGGACCTAACCAAGAGACCCAGTACTTC	CASSVGPNQETQYF
-	TRBJ1-4	TRBV6-5	-	TGTGCCAGCAGGAGATCGGTTGGAACTAATGAAAAACTGTTTTTT	CASRRSVGTNEKLFF
few	TRBJ1-1	TRBV5-6	-	TGTGCCAGCAGCTTGTCCTCGAGGAACACTGAAGCTTTCTTT	CASSLSSRNTEAFF
few	TRBJ2-7	TRBV7-2	-	TGTGCCAGCAGCTTAGACATGAGCTACGAGCAGTACTTC	CASSLDMSYEQYF
-	TRBJ2-2	TRBV3-1/TRBV3-2	TRBD1	TGTGCCAGCAGCCGGGCAACAGGGGACCCCGGGGAGCTGTTTTTT	CASSRATGDPGELFF
few	TRBJ1-6	TRBV19	TRBD1	TGTGCCAGTAGCACCGCAGGGGGCTTTTCACCCCTCCACTTT	CASSTAGGFSPLHF
once	TRBJ2-5	TRBV3-1/TRBV3-2	-	TGTGCCAGCAGCCAATCGGGGGCAGAGACCCAGTACTTC	CASSQSGAETQYF